This T cell receptor beta chain emerged from a study of T-cell reconstitution after alpha-beta-depleted transplantation in children. After removal of 6 bases from V and 0 bases from J, the junction contained 7 bases not matched to a gene. This CDR3 is built from 16 residues. Germline assignment: CDR1 MDHEN and CDR2 SYDVKM. The library targeted TCRbeta and was prepared with unique molecular identifiers. TCRdb passed the PCR reads through MiXCR, listing each CDR3 protein once. The table includes about 200,000 distinct CDR3 sequences, roughly 6.3% detected once. This clonotype was observed at least ten times.

This chain joins TRBV28 and TRBJ2-1, with 8 bases matching TRBD2. The sequence was obtained from a girl under three years old with combined immunodeficiency, due to receive a stem cell transplant. The material was PBMCs, obtained before TCRalphabeta/CD19-depleted stem cell transplant. CDR3 in amino acids: CASRPIAGSSYNEQFF. CDR3 nucleotide sequence: TGTGCCAGCAGACCTATAGCGGGAAGCTCCTACAATGAGCAGTTCTTC.